This T cell receptor (beta chain) originates from a study of shared clonotypes between healthy human individuals. Looking at the study overall: Each donor's CD4 naive and CD4 memory cells filled three plates apiece, CD8 naive two, and CD8 memory one. Study-wide findings and caveats: Naive CD4 clonotype sharing across a few donors was 4% to 5%. Though the depth was large, rarefaction showed that sorted-subset sequencing was incomplete.

As concerns this clone: What it binds is not known.

In the original analysis: ImmunoSEQ junction-only sequences lacked quality scores, so their filtering differed. Some clones are missing from TCRdb's copy, which holds only in-frame ones; the method was immunoSEQ multiplex PCR. D and trimming come from the DNA, and the V and J calls and clone size come from that table. The data hold around 2,000,000 clones, with approximately 94% observed a single time. Germline CDR1 is SGDLS and CDR2 is YYNGEE. This CDR3 is 13 amino acids long. V lost 4 bases, J lost 4 bases, and 3 bases stayed unmatched. CD45RO negativity and positive selection for CCR7 defined naive CD8 cells, a population that excluded terminally differentiated effector memory CD45RA+ cells.

This receptor was taken from a man in his late teens or twenties in good health. The gene calls are TRBV9 and TRBJ2-7, with 9 bases fitting TRBD1. The sequencing sample was made of naive CD8+ T cells sorted from blood. CDR3 coding DNA: TGTGCCAGCAGCCAAGGGACAGGGTACGAGCAGTACTTC. Its translation: CASSQGTGYEQYF.